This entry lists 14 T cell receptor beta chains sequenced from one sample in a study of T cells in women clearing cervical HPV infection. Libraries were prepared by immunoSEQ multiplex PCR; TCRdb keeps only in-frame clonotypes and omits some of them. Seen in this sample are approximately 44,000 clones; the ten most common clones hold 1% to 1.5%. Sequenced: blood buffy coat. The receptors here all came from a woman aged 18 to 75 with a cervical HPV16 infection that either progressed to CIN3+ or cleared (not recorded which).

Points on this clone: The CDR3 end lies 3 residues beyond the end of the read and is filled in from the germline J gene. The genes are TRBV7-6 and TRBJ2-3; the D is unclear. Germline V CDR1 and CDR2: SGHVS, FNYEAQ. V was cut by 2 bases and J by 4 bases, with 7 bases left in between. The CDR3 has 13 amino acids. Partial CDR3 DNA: TGTGCCAGCAGCTTACAGGTTTCAGATACG. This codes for CASSLQVSDT. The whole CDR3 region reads CASSLQVSDTQYF.

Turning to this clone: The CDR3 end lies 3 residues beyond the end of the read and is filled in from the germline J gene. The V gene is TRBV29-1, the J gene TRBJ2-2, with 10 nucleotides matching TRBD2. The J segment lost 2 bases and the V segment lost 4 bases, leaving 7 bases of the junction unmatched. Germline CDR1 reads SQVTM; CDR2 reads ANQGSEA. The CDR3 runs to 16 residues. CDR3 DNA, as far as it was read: TGCAGCGTTGCTGGGATAGCGGGAGGTAACACCGGGGAG. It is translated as CSVAGIAGGNTGE. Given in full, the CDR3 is CSVAGIAGGNTGELFF.

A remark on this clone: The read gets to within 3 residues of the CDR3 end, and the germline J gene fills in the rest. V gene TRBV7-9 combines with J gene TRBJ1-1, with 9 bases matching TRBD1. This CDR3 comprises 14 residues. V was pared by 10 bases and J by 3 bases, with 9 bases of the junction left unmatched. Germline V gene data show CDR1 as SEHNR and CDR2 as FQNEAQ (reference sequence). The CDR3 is CAITNRQGDTEAFF. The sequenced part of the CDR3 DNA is TGTGCCATCACCAACCGACAGGGGGACACTGAA.

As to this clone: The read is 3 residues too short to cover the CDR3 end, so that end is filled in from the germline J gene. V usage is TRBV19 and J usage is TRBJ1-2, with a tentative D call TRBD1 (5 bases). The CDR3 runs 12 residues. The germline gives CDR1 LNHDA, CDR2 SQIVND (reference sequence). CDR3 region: CASTQGGSDYTF. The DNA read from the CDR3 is TGTGCCAGTACCCAGGGAGGTTCCGAC.

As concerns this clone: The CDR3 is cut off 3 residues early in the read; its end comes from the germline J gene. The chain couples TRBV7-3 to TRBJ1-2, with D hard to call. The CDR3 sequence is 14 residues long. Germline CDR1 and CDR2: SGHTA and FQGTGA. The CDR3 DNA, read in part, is TGTGCCAGCAGCTTACCCGACGCCACAGATACC. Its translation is CASSLPDATDT. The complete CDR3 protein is CASSLPDATDTYTF.

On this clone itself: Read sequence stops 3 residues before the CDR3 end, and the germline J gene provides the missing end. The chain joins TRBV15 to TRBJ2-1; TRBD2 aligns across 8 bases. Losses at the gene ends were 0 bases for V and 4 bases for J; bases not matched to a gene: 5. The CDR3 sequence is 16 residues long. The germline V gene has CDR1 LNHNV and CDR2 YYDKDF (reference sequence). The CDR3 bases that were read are TGTGCCACCAGCAGAGAGGTAACTAGCGGATACAATGAG. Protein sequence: CATSREVTSGYNE. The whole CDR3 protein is CATSREVTSGYNEQFF.

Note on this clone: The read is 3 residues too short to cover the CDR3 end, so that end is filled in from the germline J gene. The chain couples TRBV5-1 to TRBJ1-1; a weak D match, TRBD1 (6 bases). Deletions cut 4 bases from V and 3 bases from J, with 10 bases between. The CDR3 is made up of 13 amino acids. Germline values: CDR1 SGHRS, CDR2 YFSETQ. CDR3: CASSEGVYTEAFF. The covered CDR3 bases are TGCGCCAGCAGCGAGGGGGTTTACACTGAA.

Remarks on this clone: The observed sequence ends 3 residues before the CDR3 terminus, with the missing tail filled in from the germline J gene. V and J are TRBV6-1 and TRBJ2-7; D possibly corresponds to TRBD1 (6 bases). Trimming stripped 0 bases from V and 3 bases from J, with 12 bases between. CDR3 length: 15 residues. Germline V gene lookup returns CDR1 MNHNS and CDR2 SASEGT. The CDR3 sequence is CASSEAQGHYYEQYF. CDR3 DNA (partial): TGTGCCAGCAGTGAAGCCCAGGGGCACTACTACGAG.

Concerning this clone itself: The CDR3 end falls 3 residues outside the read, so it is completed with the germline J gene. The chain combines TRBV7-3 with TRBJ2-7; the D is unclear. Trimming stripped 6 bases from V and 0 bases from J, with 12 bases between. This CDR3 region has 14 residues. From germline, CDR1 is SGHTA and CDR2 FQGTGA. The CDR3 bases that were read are TGTGCCAGCAGTCGTATGGCGGACTCCTACGAG. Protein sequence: CASSRMADSYE. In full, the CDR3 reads CASSRMADSYEQYF.

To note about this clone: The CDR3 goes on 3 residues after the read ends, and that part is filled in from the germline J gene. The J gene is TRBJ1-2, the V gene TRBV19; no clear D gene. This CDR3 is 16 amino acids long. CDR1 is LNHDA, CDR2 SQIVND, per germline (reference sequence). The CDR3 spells CASSPRTSGLHNDYTF. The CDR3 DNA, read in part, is TGTGCCAGTAGTCCAAGGACTAGCGGTCTTCACAATGAC. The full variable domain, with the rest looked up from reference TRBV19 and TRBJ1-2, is DGGITQSPKYLFRKEGQNVTLSCEQNLNHDAMYWYRQDPGQGLRLIYYSQIVNDFQKGDIAEGYSVSREKKESFPLTVTSAQKNPTAFYLCASSPRTSGLHNDYTFGSGTRLTVV.

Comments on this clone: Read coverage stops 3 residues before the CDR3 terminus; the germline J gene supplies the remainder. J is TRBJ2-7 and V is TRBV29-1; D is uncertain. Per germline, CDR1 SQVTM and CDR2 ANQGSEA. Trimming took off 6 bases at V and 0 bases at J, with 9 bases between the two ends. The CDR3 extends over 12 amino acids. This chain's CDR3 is CSVQNISYEQYF. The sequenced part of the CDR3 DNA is TGCAGCGTCCAAAACATCTCCTACGAG.

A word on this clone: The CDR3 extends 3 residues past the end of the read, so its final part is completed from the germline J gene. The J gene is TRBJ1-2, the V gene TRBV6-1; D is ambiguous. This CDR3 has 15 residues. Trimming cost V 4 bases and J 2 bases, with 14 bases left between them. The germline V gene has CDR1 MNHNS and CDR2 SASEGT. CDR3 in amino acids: CASSGLGVFNYGYTF. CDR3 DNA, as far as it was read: TGTGCCAGCAGTGGGCTCGGGGTATTCAACTATGGC.

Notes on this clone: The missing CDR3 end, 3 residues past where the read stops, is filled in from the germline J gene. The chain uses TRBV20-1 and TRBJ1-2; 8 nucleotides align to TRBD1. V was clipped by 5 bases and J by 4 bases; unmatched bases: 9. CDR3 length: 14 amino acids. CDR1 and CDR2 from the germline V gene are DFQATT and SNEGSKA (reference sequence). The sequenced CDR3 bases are TGCAGTGCTGGGGGGGGACAGGCCGGCTATGGC. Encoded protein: CSAGGGQAGYG. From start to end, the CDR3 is CSAGGGQAGYGYTF.

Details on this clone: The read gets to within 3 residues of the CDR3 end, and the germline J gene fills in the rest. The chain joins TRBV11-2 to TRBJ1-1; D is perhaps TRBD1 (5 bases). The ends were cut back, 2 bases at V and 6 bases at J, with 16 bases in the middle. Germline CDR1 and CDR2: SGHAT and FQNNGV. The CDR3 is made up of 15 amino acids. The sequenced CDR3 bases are TGTGCCAGCAGCTTACAGGTGGGGGGAATGGCTGAA. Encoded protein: CASSLQVGGMAE. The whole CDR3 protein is CASSLQVGGMAEAFF.